Listed below are T cell receptor beta chains from one sample, sequenced in a study of vaccination and CD4 T cells after COVID-19. Their target antigens are unknown. One entry per CDR3 protein, called by TCRdb with MiXCR from the PCR reads. The repertoire consists of 15,000 to 20,000 distinct CDR3 sequences, with roughly 50% occurring once and the leading ten covering 2% to 3%. This specimen consisted of CD4+ T cells from blood, cultured in vitro, obtained after SARS-CoV-2 vaccination. These receptors originate from a human donor who had recovered from COVID-19. Each CDR3 is given with its conserved first and last residue. D genes are given only for firm matches. Clone size is given for some rows only: seen once, a few or many times, or a class if the clone is expanded.

d_gene	abundance	v_gene	j_gene	CDR3nt	CDR3aa
TRBD1	.	TRBV7-2	TRBJ1-2	TGTGCCAGCAGCTTAGGACAGGGATTGGATGGCTACACCTTC	CASSLGQGLDGYTF
.	.	TRBV20-1	TRBJ2-1	TGCAGTGCTAGATTCCGACTAGTGGCGGACAATGAGCAGTTCTTC	CSARFRLVADNEQFF
TRBD2	few	TRBV20-1	TRBJ2-7	TGCAGTGCTAGAGGCAGACTAGCGGGAGGACTGGGCGAGCAGTACTTC	CSARGRLAGGLGEQYF
.	few	TRBV27	TRBJ1-1	TGTGCCAGCAGTCCATCCAGGGGGAACACTGAAGCTTTCTTT	CASSPSRGNTEAFF
TRBD2	.	TRBV20-1	TRBJ2-2	TGCAGTGCTAGAGATTACGCGGGAGGGCGGTCCGGGGAGCTGTTTTTT	CSARDYAGGRSGELFF
.	.	TRBV11-2	TRBJ1-2	TGTGCCAGCAGCTCGGTACCTAAGGGTGGCTATGGCTACACCTTC	CASSSVPKGGYGYTF
.	few	TRBV20-1	TRBJ2-7	TGCAGTGCTAGAGTAGGGGGGGGGATCATCTACGAGCAGTACTTC	CSARVGGGIIYEQYF
.	.	TRBV25-1	TRBJ2-1	TGTGCCAGCAGTCTTAGCGGAAGCTCCTACAATGAGCAGTTCTTC	CASSLSGSSYNEQFF
TRBD1	.	TRBV7-8	TRBJ2-2	TGTGCCAGCAGCTTAGGGGACAGGGACACCGGGGAGCTGTTTTTT	CASSLGDRDTGELFF
TRBD1	few	TRBV11-2	TRBJ2-7	TGTGCCAGCAGGGGACAGGGGGCTAAATCCTACGAGCAGTACTTC	CASRGQGAKSYEQYF
TRBD1	.	TRBV20-1	TRBJ2-7	TGCAGTGCTATCAGGGGGCGCCTCAACGAGCAGTACTTC	CSAIRGRLNEQYF
.	few	TRBV7-8	TRBJ2-7	TGTGCCAGCATCCCCTCACGGGCCCACTCCTACGAGCAGTACTTC	CASIPSRAHSYEQYF
.	once	TRBV19	TRBJ2-5	TGTGCCAGTAGTACCCTAGGGGGAGAGACCCAGTACTTC	CASSTLGGETQYF
.	.	TRBV19	TRBJ1-2	TGTGCCAGTAGTATGGTGGGACAAACTAACTATGGCTACACCTTC	CASSMVGQTNYGYTF
.	.	TRBV6-5	TRBJ2-6	TGTGCCAGCAGTTACGGGGAGCAGTACGGGGCCAACGTCCTGACTTTC	CASSYGEQYGANVLTF
.	.	TRBV30	TRBJ1-1	TGTGCCTGGACACCCGGGGCGGCTGAAGCTTTCTTT	CAWTPGAAEAFF
.	few	TRBV7-7	TRBJ2-5	TGTGCCAGCAGCTTAGATGCGGGGCAAGAGACCCAGTACTTC	CASSLDAGQETQYF
.	.	TRBV19	TRBJ1-5	TGTGCCAGTAGTTCCGACGTACGAAGGGATCAGCCCCAGCATTTT	CASSSDVRRDQPQHF
.	.	TRBV6-1	TRBJ1-1	TGTGCCAGCAGTGGAAGCAGGCGGCGGGCTGAAGCTTTCTTT	CASSGSRRRAEAFF
.	.	TRBV2	TRBJ1-2	TGTGCCAGCAGCCCCCGGCAGGTTGATGGCTACACCTTC	CASSPRQVDGYTF
.	.	TRBV6-1	TRBJ1-5	TGTGCCAGCAGTGAATCACTGGGGCGGGATCAGCCCCAGCATTTT	CASSESLGRDQPQHF
TRBD2	.	TRBV7-9	TRBJ2-5	TGCGCCAGCAGCGCGCGGGGGGATCGGGAGACCCAGTACTTC	CASSARGDRETQYF
TRBD2	.	TRBV27	TRBJ2-5	TGTGCCAGCAGTTTTCCGGGACTAGCGGATCAAGAGACCCAGTACTTC	CASSFPGLADQETQYF
.	few	TRBV15	TRBJ1-2	TGTGCCACCAGCAGAGATAGGGGGAATTATGGCTACACCTTC	CATSRDRGNYGYTF
.	.	TRBV20-1	TRBJ1-2	TGCAGTGCTAGAGATTCGGGGAATGGGTATGGCTACACCTTC	CSARDSGNGYGYTF
.	few	TRBV29-1	TRBJ1-5	TGCAGCGTTGTGTTCCTGGGGGGCAATCAGCCCCAGCATTTT	CSVVFLGGNQPQHF
.	.	TRBV20-1	TRBJ2-1	TGCAGTGCCCGGGCTTATGCGCCGAATGAGCAGTTCTTC	CSARAYAPNEQFF
.	.	TRBV20-1	TRBJ2-1	TGCAGTGCCCGGTCGGAGCCAAGCTCCTACAATGAGCAGTTCTTC	CSARSEPSSYNEQFF
.	.	TRBV19	TRBJ1-2	TGTGCCAGTAGTACCGGGGGCCTAGCTGGGACGGGCTACACCTTC	CASSTGGLAGTGYTF
.	few	TRBV20-1	TRBJ2-3	TGCAGTGCTAGAGATTTAGCAAAAGATACGCAGTATTTT	CSARDLAKDTQYF
.	.	TRBV19	TRBJ1-2	TGTGCCAGTAGTACCAGGGGTTTCGATGGCTACACCTTC	CASSTRGFDGYTF
.	.	TRBV19	TRBJ1-5	TGTGCCAGTAGTATTAGGGACCCGAAGAGGCAGCCCCAGCATTTT	CASSIRDPKRQPQHF
.	few	TRBV7-8	TRBJ2-5	TGTGCCAGCAGCTTAGGGGGAGGGGGGCAAGAGACCCAGTACTTC	CASSLGGGGQETQYF
.	.	TRBV10-3	TRBJ2-6	TGTGCCATCAGTGAGATCGACTCTGGGGCCAACGTCCTGACTTTC	CAISEIDSGANVLTF
TRBD2	.	TRBV5-1	TRBJ2-7	TGCGCCAGCGGACAGAGGACTAGCAGGTACGAGCAGTACTTC	CASGQRTSRYEQYF
.	.	TRBV21-1	TRBJ1-5	TGTGCCAGCAGCAAGGCCGGGACAGGGAGCAATCAGCCCCAGCATTTT	CASSKAGTGSNQPQHF
.	.	TRBV27	TRBJ2-1	TGTGCCAGCAGTCACATGTATGAGCAGTTCTTC	CASSHMYEQFF
.	few	TRBV20-1	TRBJ2-7	TGCAGTGCTCCCAAGCAGGGGGGCGAGCAGTACTTC	CSAPKQGGEQYF
.	few	TRBV7-9	TRBJ1-2	TGTGCCAGCAGCGAAAGGGAATACTATGGCTACACCTTC	CASSEREYYGYTF
.	.	TRBV29-1	TRBJ2-3	TGCAGTGTAAGGTTGGCAGGGAAAGATACGCAGTATTTT	CSVRLAGKDTQYF
.	.	TRBV7-2	TRBJ2-1	TGTGCCAGCAGCCTGGAGCCACGCTACAATGAGCAGTTCTTC	CASSLEPRYNEQFF
TRBD2	few	TRBV27	TRBJ2-3	TGTGCCAGCACCCCACTAGCGGGAGGTACAGATACGCAGTATTTT	CASTPLAGGTDTQYF
.	.	TRBV27	TRBJ2-6	TGTGCCAGCCGCGCGGGGAATGGGGCCAACGTCCTGACTTTC	CASRAGNGANVLTF
.	few	TRBV28	TRBJ1-1	TGTGCCAGCAGTTTAGGTATTCCCACTGAAGCTTTCTTT	CASSLGIPTEAFF
TRBD2	.	TRBV10-1	TRBJ2-7	TGCGCCAGCAGTGAGAGCCTGACTAGCGGGGATCCCTACGAGCAGTACTTC	CASSESLTSGDPYEQYF
.	few	TRBV15	TRBJ2-7	TGTGCCACGGGAAGGGACTTCGTAAGCTCCTACGAGCAGTACTTC	CATGRDFVSSYEQYF
.	.	TRBV20-1	TRBJ1-2	TGCAGTGCTAGAGCGCGGGGACCCAAGAATGGCTACACCTTC	CSARARGPKNGYTF
TRBD2	.	TRBV7-2	TRBJ2-5	TGTGCCAGCAGCTCAGATCGACTAGCGGGAGGGCTCCAAGAGACCCAGTACTTC	CASSSDRLAGGLQETQYF
TRBD2	.	TRBV10-3	TRBJ2-7	TGTGCCATCCAGGAGCCAAGGGGCGGGAGGGCTCCCTACGAGCAGTACTTC	CAIQEPRGGRAPYEQYF
TRBD1	few	TRBV7-2	TRBJ1-2	TGTGCCAGCAGCTCCAGGACAGGCCCCTATGGCTACACCTTC	CASSSRTGPYGYTF
TRBD1	few	TRBV7-9	TRBJ2-5	TGTGCCAGCAGCCAAGGGGACAGAGAGACCCAGTACTTC	CASSQGDRETQYF
TRBD1	.	TRBV20-1	TRBJ2-1	TGCAGTGCCTCGGGACAGGGTCCCTACAATGAGCAGTTCTTC	CSASGQGPYNEQFF
TRBD1	.	TRBV28	TRBJ1-4	TGTGCCACCCGCGACAGGGCTGGAAGTGAAAAACTGTTTTTT	CATRDRAGSEKLFF
TRBD1	.	TRBV6-5	TRBJ1-1	TGTGCCAGCAGTTCTAAACGACTGACAGGGGTGAACACTGAAGCTTTCTTT	CASSSKRLTGVNTEAFF
.	few	TRBV7-9	TRBJ2-5	TGTGCCAGCAGCTTAGGCGGGCAAGAGACCCAGTACTTC	CASSLGGQETQYF
.	.	TRBV7-2	TRBJ1-1	TGTGCCAGCAGCCTGGACTACTTTACTGAAGCTTTCTTT	CASSLDYFTEAFF
.	few	TRBV6-2/TRBV6-3	TRBJ1-2	TGTGCCAGCAGATCCGCGGGGGAGGGATCGCCATATGGCTACACCTTC	CASRSAGEGSPYGYTF